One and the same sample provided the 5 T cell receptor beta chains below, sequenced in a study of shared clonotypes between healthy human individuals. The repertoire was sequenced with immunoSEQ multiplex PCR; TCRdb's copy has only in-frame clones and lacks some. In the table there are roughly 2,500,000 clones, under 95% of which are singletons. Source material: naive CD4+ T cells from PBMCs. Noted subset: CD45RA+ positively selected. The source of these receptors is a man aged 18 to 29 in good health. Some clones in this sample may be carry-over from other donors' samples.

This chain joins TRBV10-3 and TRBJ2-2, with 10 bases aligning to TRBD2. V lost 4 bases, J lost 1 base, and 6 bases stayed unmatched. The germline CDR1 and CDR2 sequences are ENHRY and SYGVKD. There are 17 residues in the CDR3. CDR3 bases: TGTGCCATCAGTGTGATCCTAGCGGGAGTGAACACCGGGGAGCTGTTTTTT. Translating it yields CAISVILAGVNTGELFF.

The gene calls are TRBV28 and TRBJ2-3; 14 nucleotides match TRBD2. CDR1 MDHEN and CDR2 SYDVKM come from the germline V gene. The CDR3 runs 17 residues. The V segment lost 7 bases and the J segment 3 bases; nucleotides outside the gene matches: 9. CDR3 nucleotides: TGTGCCAGCATATCAGGGACTAGCGGGAGAGGAACAGATACGCAGTATTTT. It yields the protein CASISGTSGRGTDTQYF.

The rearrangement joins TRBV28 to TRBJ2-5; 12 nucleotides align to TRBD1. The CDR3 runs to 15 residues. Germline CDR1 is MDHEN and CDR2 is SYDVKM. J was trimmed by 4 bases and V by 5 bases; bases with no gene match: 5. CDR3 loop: CASSAGQGAGETQYF. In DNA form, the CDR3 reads TGTGCCAGCAGTGCGGGACAGGGGGCCGGAGAGACCCAGTACTTC.

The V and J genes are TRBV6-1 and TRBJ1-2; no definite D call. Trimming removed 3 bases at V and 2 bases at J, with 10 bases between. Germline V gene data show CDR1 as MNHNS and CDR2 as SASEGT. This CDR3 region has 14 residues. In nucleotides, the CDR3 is TGTGCCAGCAGTGATGCGGGAGAGAACTATGGCTACACCTTC. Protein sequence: CASSDAGENYGYTF.

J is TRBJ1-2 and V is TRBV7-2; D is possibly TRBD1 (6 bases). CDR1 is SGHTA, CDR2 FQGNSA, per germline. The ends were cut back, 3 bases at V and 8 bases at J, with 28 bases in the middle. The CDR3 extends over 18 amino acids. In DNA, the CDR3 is TGTGCCAGCAGCTTTGGCCGACCCTGGACAGAGGGAAACTGGGGCTACACCTTC. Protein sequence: CASSFGRPWTEGNWGYTF.